These 19 T cell receptor beta chains originate from one sample sequenced in a study of blood T cell repertoires in COVID-19. Here immunoSEQ multiplex PCR was the method, and the copy in TCRdb shows in-frame clones only, minus some. This sample carries about 100,000 clones, approximately 90% of them seen once, and the ten largest clones take 0.97%. Sequencing used peripheral blood. All receptors come from a man aged 55 to 70 with acute or convalescent COVID-19.

The CDR3 DNA reads as TGTGCCACCGGGACAGGGGGGGACACTGAAGCTTTCTTT. It codes for CATGTGGDTEAFF. V gene TRBV15 combines with J gene TRBJ1-1; 11 nucleotides match TRBD1. Germline CDR1 reads LNHNV; CDR2 reads YYDKDF (reference sequence). V trimming: 8 bases; J trimming: 3 bases; junction bases outside the gene matches: 2. CDR3 length equals 13 residues.

The rearrangement joins TRBV5-8 to TRBJ1-5; D ambiguous. Germline lookup yields CDR1 SGHTS and CDR2 YDEGEE. Trimming pared 0 bases from V and 3 bases from J, leaving 7 bases between. This CDR3 is 14 amino acids long. The CDR3 protein is CASSLGTSNQPQHF. In DNA, the CDR3 is TGTGCCAGCAGCTTGGGGACTTCCAATCAGCCCCAGCATTTT.

The table lists this clone with a count of one. Here the CDR3 reads CASSLTGGSTEAFF. In DNA form, the CDR3 reads TGCGCCAGCAGCTTAACGGGGGGGAGCACTGAAGCTTTCTTT. The genes are TRBV5-1 and TRBJ1-1; weak D call: TRBD1 (5 bases). Trimming left V 2 bases short and J 4 bases short, with 12 bases between. The CDR3 length is 14 residues. Germline lookup yields CDR1 SGHRS and CDR2 YFSETQ.

This rearrangement joins TRBV24-1 to TRBJ2-1; 9 nucleotides match TRBD1. The CDR3 is 16 residues long. J was trimmed by 0 bases and V by 4 bases; bases with no gene match: 3. Germline assignment: CDR1 KGHDR and CDR2 SFDVKD. CDR3 in DNA: TGTGCCACCAGTGACGGACAGGGGAGCTCCTACAATGAGCAGTTCTTC. This codes for CATSDGQGSSYNEQFF.

This clone was seen a few times. This sequence joins TRBV2 and TRBJ2-3; no clear D gene. The CDR3 totals 11 residues. CDR1 is SNHLY and CDR2 is FYNNEI in the germline V gene. Trimming pared 4 bases from V and 5 bases from J, leaving 4 bases between. The CDR3 DNA reads TGTGCCAGCAGTGTCGTAGATACGCAGTATTTT. Translated, it gives CASSVVDTQYF.

This chain connects TRBV28 to TRBJ1-5; D call uncertain. This CDR3 has 13 residues. Germline V CDR1 and CDR2: MDHEN, SYDVKM. V was trimmed by 4 bases and J by 8 bases, leaving 12 bases between them. The CDR3 nucleotides are TGTGCCAGCAGTTCCTCTAATGTCAAGCCCCAGCATTTT. It is translated as CASSSSNVKPQHF.

V gene TRBV18 combines with J gene TRBJ2-7; 10 bases fit TRBD1. CDR1 is KGHSH, CDR2 LQKENI, per germline. CDR3 size: 14 residues. After removal of 4 bases from V and 5 bases from J, the junction contained 5 bases not matched to a gene. The CDR3 nucleotides read TGTGCCAGCTCACGAAGGACAGGGGGAAACGAGCAGTACGTC. Its protein product is CASSRRTGGNEQYV.

The gene calls are TRBV5-5 and TRBJ1-3; D is undetermined. This CDR3 has 14 residues. The germline gives CDR1 SGHKS, CDR2 YYEKEE (reference sequence). Trimming took off 4 bases at V and 2 bases at J, with 10 bases between the two ends. The CDR3 loop is CASSARQAGNTIYF. In DNA, the CDR3 is TGTGCCAGCAGCGCCCGGCAGGCTGGAAACACCATATATTTT.

Only one count was recorded for this clone. This sequence joins TRBV15 and TRBJ1-4; 7 bases agree with TRBD1. CDR3 length: 16 residues. CDR1 is LNHNV, CDR2 YYDKDF, per germline (reference sequence). V lost 2 bases and J lost 7; bases outside the gene matches: 10. CDR3 sequence reads: CATSRNRQGVGEKLFF. DNA for the CDR3: TGTGCCACCAGCAGAAACCGACAGGGAGTGGGTGAAAAACTGTTTTTT.

The gene calls are TRBV1 and TRBJ2-7; the table's D call of TRBD1 was not tested on the DNA. TRBV1 is a pseudogene locus. This CDR3 comprises 18 residues. CDR3 residues: CTSSLFYIRTQLFYEQYV. The CDR3 coding sequence is TGCACCAGCAGCCTATTCTATATTCGGACACAACTTTTCTACGAGCAGTACGTC.

The chain recombines TRBV19 with TRBJ1-2; 9 nucleotides agree with TRBD1. This CDR3 comprises 14 residues. The germline V gene encodes CDR1 LNHDA and CDR2 SQIVND (reference sequence). With 5 bases clipped from V and 6 bases from J, the junction kept 7 bases outside the gene matches. The CDR3 coding sequence is TGTGCCAGTAGTCCCGGGACAGGGTTTCATGGCTACACCTTC. It translates to CASSPGTGFHGYTF.

The chain is built from TRBV30 and TRBJ1-5; possibly TRBD1 for D (6 bases). The germline V gene encodes CDR1 GTSNPN and CDR2 SVGIG (reference sequence). This CDR3 has 15 residues. Trimming removed 2 bases at V and 3 bases at J, with 14 bases between. This CDR3 reads CAWSQQGNPNQPQHF. The CDR3 coding sequence is TGTGCCTGGAGTCAGCAGGGGAACCCCAATCAGCCCCAGCATTTT.

This rearrangement joins TRBV5-1 to TRBJ2-7, with D unclear. The length of the CDR3 is 15 residues. CDR1 SGHRS and CDR2 YFSETQ come from the germline V gene. With 0 bases removed from V and 1 base from J, the gap between germline ends came to 11 bases. The CDR3 sequence: CASSLGSAASYEQYF. The DNA for the CDR3 is TGCGCCAGCAGCTTGGGGTCGGCAGCGTCCTACGAGCAGTACTTC.

J is TRBJ2-2 and V is TRBV7-8; D call uncertain. Between the trimmed V and J ends, which lost 7 bases and 4 bases, there was a span of 19 bases. Germline CDR1 and CDR2: SGHVS and FQNEAQ. The CDR3 extends over 16 amino acids. The CDR3 loop reads CASIPARRFSTGELFF. The DNA for the CDR3 is TGTGCCAGCATCCCCGCGCGGCGTTTTAGCACCGGGGAGCTGTTTTTT.

The chain joins TRBV2 to TRBJ1-2, with TRBD1 matching over 7 bases. With V trimmed by 1 base and J by 3 bases, 5 bases remained unmatched. The CDR3 loop spans 15 amino acids. The V gene's germline CDR1 is SNHLY and CDR2 FYNNEI. CDR3 protein: CASSEGGGGYYGYTF. CDR3 coding DNA: TGTGCCAGCAGTGAAGGAGGGGGCGGTTACTATGGCTACACCTTC.

This chain joins TRBV30 and TRBJ1-6; TRBD1 might be the D (6 bases). The CDR3 spans 14 residues. CDR1 is GTSNPN, CDR2 SVGIG, per germline (reference sequence). Trimming removed 0 bases from V and 4 bases from J, with 7 bases in between. The CDR3 is CAWSVGQYNSPLHF. The DNA for the CDR3 is TGTGCCTGGAGTGTAGGACAGTATAATTCACCCCTCCACTTT. Based on the CDR3 plus reference TRBV30 and TRBJ1-6, the full variable domain is SQTIHQWPATLVQPVGSPLSLECTVEGTSNPNLYWYRQAAGRGLQLLFYSVGIGQISSEVPQNLSASRPQDRQFILSSKKLLLSDSGFYLCAWSVGQYNSPLHFGNGTRLTVT.

V is TRBV7-9 and J is TRBJ1-5; D is perhaps TRBD1 (5 bases). From germline, CDR1 is SEHNR and CDR2 FQNEAQ (reference sequence). The CDR3 sequence is 12 residues long. Trimming cost V 6 bases and J 4 bases, with 7 bases left between them. The DNA for the CDR3 is TGTGCCAGCAGTCGACAGAATCAGCCCCAGCATTTT. Protein sequence: CASSRQNQPQHF.

This clone appeared once. The chain recombines TRBV12-3 or TRBV12-4 with TRBJ1-2; possibly TRBD1 for D (6 bases). V lost 4 bases, J lost 3 bases, and 6 bases lay in between. CDR3 size: 12 residues. CDR3 bases: TGTGCCAGCAGTTCAGGGGACTATGGCTACACCTTC. Protein: CASSSGDYGYTF.

For the CDR3, the DNA is TGTGCCACCAGCCCCACCGGGACAGGGAGCTTGGGCTATGGCTACACCTTC. It encodes CATSPTGTGSLGYGYTF. The chain links TRBV24-1 to TRBJ1-2, with 9 bases identical to TRBD1. Germline CDR1 reads KGHDR; CDR2 reads SFDVKD. J was trimmed by 4 bases and V by 7 bases; bases with no gene match: 15. This CDR3 is 17 amino acids long.